The 3 T cell receptor beta chains below were found in one sample sequenced in a study of control samples from healthy donors and cancer patients. Here immunoSEQ multiplex PCR was the method, and the copy in TCRdb shows in-frame clones only, minus some. The sample contains roughly 400,000 clones, more than 80% of which appear only once. The sequenced material came from PBMCs. These TCRs come from a man aged 40-55 years with head and neck cancer.

The gene calls are TRBV19 and TRBJ1-2; 9 bases match TRBD1. The CDR3 spans 13 residues. Losses at the gene ends were 10 bases for V and 7 bases for J; bases not matched to a gene: 10. Per germline, CDR1 LNHDA and CDR2 SQIVND (reference sequence). The CDR3 spells CATSDRGSRGYTF. The CDR3 bases are TGTGCCACCTCGGACAGGGGATCGCGTGGCTACACCTTC.

CDR3 protein: CASSLFSEYTEAFF. DNA for the CDR3: TGTGCCAGCAGCTTGTTTTCAGAGTACACTGAAGCTTTCTTT. The V call is TRBV5-8, the J call TRBJ1-1; D gene uncertain. From germline, CDR1 is SGHTS and CDR2 YDEGEE. Trimming shortened V by 1 base and J by 3 bases, and 10 bases separated the two germline ends. This CDR3 is built from 14 residues.

V gene TRBV7-6 combines with J gene TRBJ2-1; 10 bases agree with TRBD1. CDR3 length: 17 residues. Looked up from germline, CDR1 is SGHVS and CDR2 is FNYEAQ. V shed 2 bases, J shed 8 bases, and the junction held 12 bases outside the gene matches. The CDR3 coding sequence is TGTGCCAGCAGCTTAAGTTTCGGACAGGGGGTCTCCCATGAGCAGTTCTTC. Its translation: CASSLSFGQGVSHEQFF.